Listed below are T cell receptor beta chains from one sample, sequenced in a study of blood T cell repertoires in COVID-19. Assay: immunoSEQ multiplex PCR; the TCRdb copy retains only in-frame clones and omits some. The sample holds about 220,000 clones, 75% to 90% seen once. The sample comprised peripheral blood. Every receptor here comes from a woman between 65 and 79 years old with COVID-19, enrolled during active disease. CDR3s include the opening cysteine and the closing phenylalanine or tryptophan. Fields, in order: clone size, D gene, V gene, J gene, CDR3 protein, CDR3 DNA. D genes are given only for firm matches. The size field is filled for only some rows; it gives once, few, many or a size class.

NA	TRBD2	TRBV28	TRBJ2-5	CASRLRRSGRVETQYF	TGTGCCAGCCGCCTCCGGAGGAGCGGGAGGGTAGAGACCCAGTACTTC
NA	NA	TRBV6-1	TRBJ2-7	CASSAARTTTLRGEQYF	TGTGCCAGCAGTGCGGCCCGGACGACTACGTTGCGGGGCGAGCAGTACTTC
once	NA	TRBV5-1	TRBJ2-1	CASSLTERSYNEQFF	TGCGCCAGCAGCTTGACGGAGAGGTCCTACAATGAGCAGTTCTTC
NA	TRBD1	TRBV3-1/TRBV3-2	TRBJ2-1	CASSQYGTGDNEQFF	TGTGCCAGCAGCCAATACGGGACAGGGGACAATGAGCAGTTCTTC
NA	TRBD2	TRBV30	TRBJ2-7	CAWSRIWTSGIYEQYF	TGTGCCTGGAGTCGAATTTGGACTAGCGGAATCTACGAGCAGTACTTC
NA	TRBD1	TRBV5-4	TRBJ2-1	CASSTGQGSGEQFF	TGTGCCAGCAGCACCGGACAGGGGAGCGGTGAGCAGTTCTTC
NA	NA	TRBV10-3	TRBJ1-3	CAISRQTSGNTIYF	TGTGCCATCAGCAGACAGACCTCTGGAAACACCATATATTTT
NA	TRBD2	TRBV5-4	TRBJ2-7	CASSLGGASGTFRQYF	TGTGCCAGCAGCTTGGGTGGGGCTAGCGGGACCTTCCGGCAGTACTTC
NA	NA	TRBV5-1	TRBJ2-2	CASSLGQVTGELFF	TGCGCCAGCAGCTTGGGACAGGTCACCGGGGAGCTGTTTTTT
NA	NA	TRBV29-1	TRBJ2-1	CSASGSYNEQFF	TGCAGCGCTTCGGGCTCCTACAATGAGCAGTTCTTC
few	NA	TRBV5-1	TRBJ1-1	CASSLADRLSEAFF	TGCGCCAGCAGCTTGGCCGACAGGCTGTCTGAAGCTTTCTTT
NA	TRBD2	TRBV5-1	TRBJ2-7	CASSLTSGSYEQYF	TGCGCCAGCAGCTTGACTAGCGGGAGCTACGAGCAGTACTTC
few	NA	TRBV27	TRBJ2-7	CASSLTGILGNEQYF	TGTGCCAGCAGCCTTACGGGGATCCTCGGCAACGAGCAGTACTTC
NA	TRBD1	TRBV28	TRBJ1-6	CASSLHRQGLSSPLHF	TGTGCCAGCAGTCTCCACAGACAGGGTTTATCTTCACCCCTCCACTTT
NA	TRBD1	TRBV28	TRBJ1-2	CASTYRRGRSGGYTF	TGTGCCAGCACTTATCGCAGGGGGCGATCTGGTGGCTACACCTTC